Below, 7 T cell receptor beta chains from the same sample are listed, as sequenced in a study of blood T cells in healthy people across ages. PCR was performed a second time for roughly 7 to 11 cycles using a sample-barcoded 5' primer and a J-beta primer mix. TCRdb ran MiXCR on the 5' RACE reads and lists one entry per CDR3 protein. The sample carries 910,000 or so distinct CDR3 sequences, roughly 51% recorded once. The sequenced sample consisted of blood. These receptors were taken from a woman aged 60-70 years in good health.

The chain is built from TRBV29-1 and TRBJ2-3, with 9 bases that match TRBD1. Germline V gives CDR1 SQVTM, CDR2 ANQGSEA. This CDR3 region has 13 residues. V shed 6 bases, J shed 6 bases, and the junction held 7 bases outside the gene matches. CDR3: CSVIQGASDTQYF. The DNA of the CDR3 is TGCAGCGTGATACAGGGGGCATCGGATACGCAGTATTTT.

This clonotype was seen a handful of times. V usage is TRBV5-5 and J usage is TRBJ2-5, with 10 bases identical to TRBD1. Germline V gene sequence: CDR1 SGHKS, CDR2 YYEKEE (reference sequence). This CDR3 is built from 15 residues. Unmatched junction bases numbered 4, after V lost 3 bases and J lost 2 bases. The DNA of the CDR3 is TGTGCCAGCAGCTCCCGGGACAGGGGTCAAGAGACCCAGTACTTC. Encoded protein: CASSSRDRGQETQYF.

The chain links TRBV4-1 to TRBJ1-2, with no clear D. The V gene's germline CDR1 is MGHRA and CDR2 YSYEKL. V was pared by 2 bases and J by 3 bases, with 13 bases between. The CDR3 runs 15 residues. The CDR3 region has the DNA TGCGCCAGCAGCCAACGAGACTCAGGCCACTATGGCTACACCTTC. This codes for CASSQRDSGHYGYTF.

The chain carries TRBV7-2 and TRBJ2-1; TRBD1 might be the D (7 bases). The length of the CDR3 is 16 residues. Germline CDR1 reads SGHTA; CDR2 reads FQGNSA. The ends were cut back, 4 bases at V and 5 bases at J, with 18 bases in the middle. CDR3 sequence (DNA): TGTGCCAGCAGCTCGCAACTAGGGGGCGGGGACAATGAGCAGTTCTTC. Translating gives CASSSQLGGGDNEQFF. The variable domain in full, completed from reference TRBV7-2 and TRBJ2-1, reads GAGVSQSPSNKVTEKGKDVELRCDPISGHTALYWYRQSLGQGLEFLIYFQGNSAPDKSGLPSDRFSAERTGGSVSTLTIQRTQQEDSAVYLCASSSQLGGGDNEQFFGPGTRLTVL.

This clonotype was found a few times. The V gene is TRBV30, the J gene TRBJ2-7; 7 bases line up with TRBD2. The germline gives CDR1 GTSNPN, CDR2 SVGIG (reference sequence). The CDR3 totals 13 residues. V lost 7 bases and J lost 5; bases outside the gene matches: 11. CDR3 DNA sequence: TGTGCCTTCACGGGCGGGAGTCGCGACGAGCAGTACTTC. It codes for CAFTGGSRDEQYF.

CDR3 DNA sequence: TGTGCCAGCAGCTTAAGACAGATGCCTACGGAGCAGTACTTC. Residues: CASSLRQMPTEQYF. This chain uses TRBV7-9 with TRBJ2-7; D is perhaps TRBD1 (5 bases). Trimming stripped 2 bases from V and 7 bases from J, with 15 bases between. Per germline, CDR1 SEHNR and CDR2 FQNEAQ (reference sequence). The CDR3 has 14 amino acids.

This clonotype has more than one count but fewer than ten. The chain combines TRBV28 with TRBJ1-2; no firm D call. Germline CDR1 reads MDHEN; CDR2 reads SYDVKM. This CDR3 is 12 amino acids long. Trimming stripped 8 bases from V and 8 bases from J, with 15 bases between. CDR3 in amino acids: CASHKTQKGYTF. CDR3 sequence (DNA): TGTGCCAGCCACAAAACACAGAAAGGCTACACCTTC.